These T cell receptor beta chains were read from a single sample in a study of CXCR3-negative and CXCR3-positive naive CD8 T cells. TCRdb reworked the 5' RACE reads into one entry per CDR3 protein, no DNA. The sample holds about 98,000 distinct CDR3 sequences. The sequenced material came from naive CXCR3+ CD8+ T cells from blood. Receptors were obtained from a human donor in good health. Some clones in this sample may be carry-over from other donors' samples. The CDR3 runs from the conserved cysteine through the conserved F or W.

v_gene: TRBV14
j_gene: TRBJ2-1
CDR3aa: CASISPDISPRYNEQFF

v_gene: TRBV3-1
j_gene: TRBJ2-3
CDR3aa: CASSQDLQRGEDTQYF

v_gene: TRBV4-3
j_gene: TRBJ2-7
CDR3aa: CASSQDWPGAYEQYF

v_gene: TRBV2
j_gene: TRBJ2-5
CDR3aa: CASSDSPTAGEQETQYF

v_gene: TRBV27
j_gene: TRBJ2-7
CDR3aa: CASSDRGREQYF

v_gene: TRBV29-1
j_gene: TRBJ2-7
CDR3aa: CSVEEDQPYEQYF

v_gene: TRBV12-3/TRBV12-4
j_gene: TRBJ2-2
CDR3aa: CASSFPGTVNTGELFF

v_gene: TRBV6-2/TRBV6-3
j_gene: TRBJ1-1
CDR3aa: CASRYSDSTMNTEAFF

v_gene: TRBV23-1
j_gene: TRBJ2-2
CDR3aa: CASSHSPGTARTNTGELFF

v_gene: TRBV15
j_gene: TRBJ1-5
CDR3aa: CATSRDPEGLSNQPQHF

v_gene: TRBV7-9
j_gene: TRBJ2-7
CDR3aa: CASSLAADYEQYF

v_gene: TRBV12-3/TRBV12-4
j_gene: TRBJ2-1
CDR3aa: CASSTSDKAYNEQFF

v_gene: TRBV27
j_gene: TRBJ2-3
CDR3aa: CASSSDRGLSDTQYF